The 19 T cell receptor beta chains below come from one sample, sequenced in a study of molecular identifiers for immune sequencing clone quantification (dated by TCRdb to 2017 to 2018). Libraries were prepared through PCR. The sequencer was an Illumina MiSeq. TCRdb ran its own pipeline on the public reads, namely fastp trimming at Q25 and MiXCR clone calling, and kept in-frame beta chains. Entries are consolidated by CDR3 protein sequence, retaining the most common genes and DNA. The sample profile shows about 36,000 distinct CDR3 sequences; around 18% of them were found once. Approximately 6.7% of the sample lies in the top ten. Sequencing used naive CD8+ T cells from blood, with Jurkat cell RNA spiked in. In light of the paper, this sample's cell subset or site label describes: FACS-sorted CD8+CD4-CCR7+CD45RA+ naive T cells. The source of these receptors is a human donor in good health. Some libraries in this study had Jurkat cell RNA spiked in.

Notes on this clonotype: A read error may explain this, as a much larger clone is one base away. The rearrangement joins TRBV28 to TRBJ1-3; D remains ambiguous. Per germline, CDR1 MDHEN and CDR2 SYDVKM. Deletions cut 3 bases from V and 3 bases from J, with 12 bases between. This CDR3 contains 15 residues. CDR3 coding DNA: TGTGCCAGCAGTTTGGACCCCAACCTTGGAAACACCATATATTTT. It encodes CASSLDPNLGNTIYF.

This clonotype has ten or more counts. The chain links TRBV27 to TRBJ2-7; D is uncertain. CDR1 is MNHEY, CDR2 SMNVEV, per germline (reference sequence). Trimming removed 4 bases at V and 2 bases at J, with 15 bases between. CDR3 length equals 15 residues. Written as DNA, the CDR3 is TGTGCCAGCAGTTATAGTTCCTCGATCACCTACGAGCAGTACTTC. It codes for CASSYSSSITYEQYF.

V gene TRBV19 combines with J gene TRBJ1-5; D gene unclear. The V end lost 2 bases, the J end lost 6 bases, and 5 bases lay between the germline ends. From germline, CDR1 is LNHDA and CDR2 SQIVND (reference sequence). The CDR3 runs to 12 residues. CDR3 region: CASSISSQPQHF. CDR3 nucleotide sequence: TGTGCCAGTAGTATAAGTTCTCAGCCCCAGCATTTT.

This sequence joins TRBV5-1 and TRBJ2-3; TRBD2 matches at 8 bases. This CDR3 region has 16 residues. Germline V gives CDR1 SGHRS, CDR2 YFSETQ. The ends lost 0 bases at V and 5 bases at J; junction bases unmatched: 8. The CDR3 loop reads CASSLGSGGPLDTQYF. In nucleotides, the CDR3 is TGCGCCAGCAGCTTGGGTTCGGGAGGGCCATTAGATACGCAGTATTTT.

This clonotype was detected ten times or more. The chain is built from TRBV9 and TRBJ1-2, with unresolved D. The CDR3 contains 12 residues. V lost 3 bases to trimming and J lost 8 bases, with 11 bases between them. From germline, CDR1 is SGDLS and CDR2 YYNGEE. The CDR3 DNA sequence: TGTGCCAGCAGCGCCCCCTTGGCCGGCTACACCTTC. This sequence encodes CASSAPLAGYTF. The variable domain in full, with the rest retrieved from reference TRBV9 and TRBJ1-2, is DSGVTQTPKHLITATGQRVTLRCSPRSGDLSVYWYQQSLDQGLQFLIQYYNGEERAKGNILERFSAQQFPDLHSELNLSSLELGDSALYFCASSAPLAGYTFGSGTRLTVV.

The rearrangement joins TRBV4-1 to TRBJ2-7; maybe TRBD2 (6 bases). Germline lookup yields CDR1 MGHRA and CDR2 YSYEKL. Trimming stripped 0 bases from V and 5 bases from J, with 14 bases between. The CDR3 is made up of 15 amino acids. This CDR3 reads CASSQDPEAGNEQYF. The CDR3 nucleotides are TGCGCCAGCAGCCAAGATCCAGAGGCGGGAAACGAGCAGTACTTC.

In this sample, this clonotype turned up a few times. The chain employs TRBV9 and TRBJ2-2, with TRBD2 matching 7 bases. The CDR3 loop spans 16 amino acids. The germline V gene has CDR1 SGDLS and CDR2 YYNGEE. J lost 8 bases, V lost 3 bases, and 13 bases had no gene match. CDR3 amino acids: CASSASGTMPPGELFF. CDR3 coding DNA: TGTGCCAGCAGCGCCTCCGGGACTATGCCCCCGGGGGAGCTGTTTTTT.

This clonotype was counted a few times. The V call is TRBV5-5, the J call TRBJ2-7, with 9 bases that match TRBD1. The CDR3 totals 14 residues. Germline assignment: CDR1 SGHKS and CDR2 YYEKEE (reference sequence). Losses at the gene ends were 4 bases for V and 3 bases for J; bases not matched to a gene: 5. The CDR3 coding sequence is TGTGCCAGCAGCCTATCGACAGGGGGCTACGAGCAGTACTTC. Protein sequence: CASSLSTGGYEQYF.

This clonotype has at least ten counts. CDR3 sequence reads: CSAARPGTDTQYF. The CDR3 DNA reads as TGCAGTGCTGCTAGGCCCGGCACAGATACGCAGTATTTT. The genes are TRBV20-1 and TRBJ2-3; unclear D gene. The ends were cut back, 5 bases at V and 1 base at J, with 10 bases in the middle. The CDR3 has 13 residues. The germline gives CDR1 DFQATT, CDR2 SNEGSKA (reference sequence).

The table lists this clonotype with many counts. The chain links TRBV7-2 to TRBJ1-1; 8 bases align to TRBD1. CDR1 and CDR2 from the germline V gene are SGHTA and FQGNSA. The CDR3 runs to 14 residues. J was trimmed by 5 bases and V by 2 bases; bases with no gene match: 4. The CDR3 is CASSLTGGPTEAFF. DNA for the CDR3: TGTGCCAGCAGCTTAACAGGGGGGCCGACTGAAGCTTTCTTT.

This clonotype was seen repeatedly, ten times or more. This chain links TRBV12-3 or TRBV12-4 with TRBJ2-7, with TRBD1 as a possible D gene (6 bases). Trimming took 2 bases from V and 6 from J, leaving 11 bases between them. The CDR3 covers 13 residues. The CDR3, as DNA: TGTGCCAGCAGTTTAAACAGGGCGGCCGAGCAGTACTTC. Its protein product is CASSLNRAAEQYF.

At least ten counts were recorded for this clonotype. The chain recombines TRBV4-3 with TRBJ2-1; 14 nucleotides line up with TRBD2. Unmatched junction bases numbered 7, after V lost 4 bases and J lost 8 bases. Germline V gives CDR1 LGHNA, CDR2 YSLEER. The CDR3 contains 16 residues. CDR3 sequence reads: CASSPGTSGRRYEQFF. The CDR3 region has the DNA TGCGCCAGCAGCCCCGGGACTAGCGGGAGACGGTATGAGCAGTTCTTC.

This clonotype was detected many times. This sequence joins TRBV29-1 and TRBJ2-7; perhaps TRBD1 as D (6 bases). The CDR3 totals 12 residues. The germline V and J ends were trimmed by 7 bases and 2 bases, with 12 bases remaining between them. Germline CDR1 SQVTM, CDR2 ANQGSEA. The CDR3 region has the DNA TGCAGCGCTAAGACAGGTCCCTACGAGCAGTACTTC. This sequence encodes CSAKTGPYEQYF.

This clonotype was detected many times. The chain employs TRBV7-9 and TRBJ2-2, with 8 bases matching TRBD1. Germline lookup yields CDR1 SEHNR and CDR2 FQNEAQ (reference sequence). V was pared by 8 bases and J by 5 bases, with 4 bases of the junction left unmatched. CDR3 size: 13 residues. Here the CDR3 reads CASRDRPTGELFF. CDR3 nucleotide sequence: TGTGCCAGCCGGGACAGGCCAACCGGGGAGCTGTTTTTT.

This rearrangement joins TRBV28 to TRBJ1-1, with no clear D. V lost 3 bases to trimming and J lost 1 base, with 3 bases between them. The CDR3 covers 12 residues. Germline assignment: CDR1 MDHEN and CDR2 SYDVKM. In DNA form, the CDR3 reads TGTGCCAGCAGTTTTGGGAACACTGAAGCTTTCTTT. Its translation: CASSFGNTEAFF.

This clonotype came up many times. The chain couples TRBV7-9 to TRBJ1-6; 10 bases match TRBD1. Trimming at V came to 5 bases and at J to 8 bases, leaving 6 bases not matched to a gene. Germline V gene sequence: CDR1 SEHNR, CDR2 FQNEAQ (reference sequence). The CDR3 has 15 amino acids. This CDR3 reads CASSAPGTGDSPLHF. CDR3 bases: TGTGCCAGCAGCGCACCCGGGACAGGGGATTCACCCCTCCACTTT.

This clonotype was recorded many times. The chain recombines TRBV12-3 or TRBV12-4 with TRBJ1-5; D call uncertain. V was clipped by 1 base and J by 3 bases, with 7 bases between them. This CDR3 is 14 amino acids long. CDR3 protein: CASSLGRVNQPQHF. CDR3 coding DNA: TGTGCCAGCAGTTTAGGACGTGTCAATCAGCCCCAGCATTTT.

The V gene is TRBV27, the J gene TRBJ2-7; weak D call: TRBD2 (6 bases). Trimming stripped 4 bases from V and 7 bases from J, with 14 bases between. CDR3 length: 13 residues. CDR1 is MNHEY, CDR2 SMNVEV, per germline (reference sequence). The CDR3 spells CASSSGLLGEQYF. CDR3 sequence (DNA): TGTGCCAGCAGTTCGGGACTCCTGGGGGAGCAGTACTTC.

The chain is built from TRBV10-3 and TRBJ2-7, with D tentatively TRBD1 or TRBD2 (5 bases each). Trimming took off 7 bases at V and 2 bases at J, with 12 bases between the two ends. Germline values: CDR1 ENHRY, CDR2 SYGVKD. The CDR3 is 13 residues long. The CDR3: CAINRDGTYEQYF. CDR3 DNA sequence: TGTGCCATCAACCGGGACGGGACCTACGAGCAGTACTTC.